This entry lists 24 T cell receptor beta chains sequenced from one sample in a study of blood T cells in healthy people across ages. PCR was performed a second time for about 6 to 12 cycles using a sample-barcoded 5' primer and a J-beta primer mix. MiXCR, applied by TCRdb to the 5' RACE reads, yields one record per CDR3 protein. This sample yields fewer than 750,000 distinct CDR3 sequences, of which around 50% are seen a single time; roughly 14% belongs to the top ten. The sample comprised blood. The receptor source for this set is a woman older than 75 in good health.

A note on this clonotype: Given a much more abundant clone one base away, this may be a read error. The gene calls are TRBV2 and TRBJ2-1; D gene uncertain. The closer fit of TRBJ2-7 to the DNA end suggests the J call may be wrong. The length of the CDR3 is 13 residues. Germline CDR1 SNHLY, CDR2 FYNNEI. The CDR3 DNA is TGTGCCAGCAAACTCTACTCCTACAATGAGCAGTACTTC. Translating gives CASKLYSYNEQYF.

In regard to this clonotype: Just one base apart from a much larger clone, this may be a read error. The V and J genes are TRBV2 and TRBJ2-4; D unclear. The DNA matches TRBJ2-5 better at its end, which makes the J call doubtful. There are 14 residues in the CDR3. Germline values: CDR1 SNHLY, CDR2 FYNNEI. For the CDR3, the DNA is TGTGCCAGCAGTTCGGACGGCGACCGGGAGACCCAGTACTTC. Translating it yields CASSSDGDRETQYF.

This clonotype has a handful of counts. The chain employs TRBV5-1 and TRBJ2-2; D is uncertain. This CDR3 spans 13 amino acids. Trimming shortened V by 1 base and J by 4 bases, and 5 bases separated the two germline ends. CDR1 and CDR2 (germline): SGHRS, YFSETQ. The CDR3 sequence: CASSLSPTGELFF. The CDR3 DNA reads as TGCGCCAGCAGCTTGAGCCCCACCGGGGAGCTGTTTTTT.

The chain joins TRBV28 to TRBJ1-1; D is uncertain. Germline V gives CDR1 MDHEN, CDR2 SYDVKM. The V end lost 3 bases, the J end lost 3 bases, and 8 bases lay between the germline ends. The CDR3 contains 13 residues. The CDR3 bases are TGTGCCAGCAGTTTTCCCGCACACACTGAAGCTTTCTTT. As protein: CASSFPAHTEAFF.

This chain links TRBV21-1 with TRBJ2-7; the D call in the table, TRBD2, was not verified against the DNA. Gene TRBJ2-5 matches the end of the DNA better, so the J call may be wrong. TRBV21-1 is described as a pseudogene. The CDR3 contains 14 residues. The CDR3: CASSLAGEVETQYF. Here the CDR3 DNA reads TGTGCCAGCAGTCTAGCGGGAGAGGTAGAGACCCAGTACTTC.

As for this clonotype: Being one base from a much bigger clone, this may be a read error. The J gene is TRBJ2-1, the V gene TRBV7-2; no clear D gene. From germline, CDR1 is SGHTA and CDR2 FQGNSA. Trimming removed 4 bases from V and 0 bases from J, with 4 bases in between. The length of the CDR3 is 13 residues. In nucleotides, the CDR3 is TGTGCCAGCAGCTCCCGCTCCTACAATGAGCAGTTCTTC. Its protein is CASSSRSYNEQFF.

This clonotype was picked up a small number of times. Possible read error: a much larger clone is one base away. The rearrangement links TRBV29-1 to TRBJ1-2, with a weak D call TRBD1 (5 bases). The CDR3 is 11 amino acids. Between the trimmed V and J ends, which lost 5 bases and 3 bases, there was a span of 7 bases. Germline CDR1 reads SQVTM; CDR2 reads ANQGSEA. CDR3 nucleotide sequence: TGCAGCGTTTGGGGGGACTATGGCTACACCTTC. This codes for CSVWGDYGYTF.

This clonotype has at least ten counts. The chain carries TRBV6-5 and TRBJ2-1, with TRBD2 as a possible D gene (6 bases). The ends were cut back, 7 bases at V and 5 bases at J, with 21 bases in the middle. Germline CDR1 reads MNHEY; CDR2 reads SVGAGI. The CDR3 sequence is 16 residues long. The DNA for the CDR3 is TGTGCCAGCACTATGGGGGGTGGGGCACTGGACAATGAGCAGTTCTTC. Translated, it gives CASTMGGGALDNEQFF.

The gene calls are TRBV14 and TRBJ2-5; D perhaps matches TRBD1 (7 bases). Trimming pared 1 base from V and 5 bases from J, leaving 11 bases between. The germline V gene has CDR1 SGHDN and CDR2 FVKESK. CDR3 length: 14 residues. DNA for the CDR3: TGTGCCAGCAGCCAAGCATCAGGGGGGGAGACCCAGTACTTC. This encodes CASSQASGGETQYF.

V usage is TRBV11-3 and J usage is TRBJ2-5; 7 nucleotides agree with TRBD2. The DNA matches TRBJ2-7 better at its end, which makes the J call doubtful. Germline CDR1 and CDR2: SGHNT and YENEEA. The CDR3 is 15 amino acids. CDR3 protein: CASSLYSGNGYEQYF. The CDR3 DNA follows: TGTGCCAGCAGCTTATACAGCGGGAACGGCTACGAGCAGTACTTC.

This clonotype was detected many times. The chain joins TRBV9 to TRBJ2-3, with TRBD2 as a possible D gene (7 bases). The CDR3 sequence is 16 residues long. Germline CDR1 reads SGDLS; CDR2 reads YYNGEE. Deletions cut 3 bases from V and 0 bases from J, with 14 bases between. The CDR3 nucleotides are TGTGCCAGCAGCGGAGGGGGAGGGTATAGCACAGATACGCAGTATTTT. It specifies CASSGGGGYSTDTQYF.

Many counts were recorded for this clonotype. The chain couples TRBV5-1 to TRBJ2-3; unclear D gene. The CDR3 is 13 amino acids. Germline V gene lookup returns CDR1 SGHRS and CDR2 YFSETQ. The V and J ends lost 5 bases and 0 bases respectively, with 7 bases between them. Written as DNA, the CDR3 is TGCGCCAGCAGGGGTGACAGCACAGATACGCAGTATTTT. It encodes CASRGDSTDTQYF.

The genes are TRBV12-3 or TRBV12-4 and TRBJ2-2, with D perhaps assigned TRBD1 or TRBD2 (5 bases each). Trimming took off 2 bases at V and 7 bases at J, with 8 bases between the two ends. The CDR3 spans 13 residues. The CDR3 spells CASSLLGDGELFF. As DNA, the CDR3 is TGTGCCAGCAGTTTATTGGGGGACGGGGAGCTGTTTTTT.

The rearrangement uses TRBV5-1 and TRBJ1-2; 8 bases fit TRBD1. V was clipped by 4 bases and J by 4 bases; unmatched bases: 6. Germline CDR1 is SGHRS and CDR2 is YFSETQ. The length of the CDR3 is 14 residues. The CDR3 here is CASSNRTGSYGYTF. Here the CDR3 DNA reads TGCGCCAGCAGCAATAGGACAGGGAGCTATGGCTACACCTTC. The whole variable domain, filled in from reference TRBV5-1 and TRBJ1-2, reads KAGVTQTPRYLIKTRGQQVTLSCSPISGHRSVSWYQQTPGQGLQFLFEYFSETQRNKGNFPGRFSGRQFSNSRSEMNVSTLELGDSALYLCASSNRTGSYGYTFGSGTRLTVV.

The gene calls are TRBV29-1 and TRBJ2-3, with D perhaps matching TRBD1 (6 bases). Germline lookup yields CDR1 SQVTM and CDR2 ANQGSEA. V lost 7 bases and J lost 4, with 18 bases in between. This CDR3 region has 14 residues. The CDR3 DNA sequence: TGCAGCGGGAACAGGGAATCCGAGGCAGATACGCAGTATTTT. Encoded protein: CSGNRESEADTQYF.

This clonotype was detected a few times. The rearrangement uses TRBV11-2 and TRBJ2-1; D perhaps matches TRBD2 (6 bases). This CDR3 comprises 15 residues. V dropped 4 bases and J dropped 6 bases, with 16 bases sitting between them. Germline values: CDR1 SGHAT, CDR2 FQNNGV. The CDR3 sequence is CASSYCPGAGNEQFF. The CDR3 DNA sequence: TGTGCCAGCAGCTATTGCCCGGGAGCAGGCAATGAGCAGTTCTTC.

The chain links TRBV5-4 to TRBJ2-5, with unresolved D. The CDR3 consists of 13 residues. Trimming removed 4 bases at V and 2 bases at J, with 9 bases between. Germline CDR1 reads SGHNT; CDR2 reads YYREEE (reference sequence). The CDR3 DNA reads as TGTGCCAGCAGCGATCCTTCGCAAGAGACCCAGTACTTC. Translation: CASSDPSQETQYF.

This clonotype was seen a single time. CDR3 sequence: CSVNGKGSYNEQFF. The CDR3 coding sequence is TGCAGCGTTAATGGGAAGGGGTCCTACAATGAGCAGTTCTTC. V and J are TRBV29-1 and TRBJ2-1, with a tentative D call TRBD1 (5 bases). V lost 5 bases, J lost 1 base, and 12 bases lay in between. The CDR3 is 14 residues long. Germline loops: CDR1 SQVTM, CDR2 ANQGSEA.

Ten or more counts support this clonotype. The chain combines TRBV27 with TRBJ2-1; D not resolved. Germline-derived CDR1 and CDR2 are MNHEY and SMNVEV (reference sequence). The V gene lost 3 bases and the J gene lost 8 bases, with 8 bases spanning the gap. The CDR3 is 12 residues long. CDR3 in DNA: TGTGCCAGCAGTTTTGGGCGCGATGAGCAGTTCTTC. As protein: CASSFGRDEQFF.

Remarks on this clonotype: A clone one base away is much larger, so this may be a read error. The genes are TRBV3-1 and TRBJ2-5; D may be TRBD1 (5 bases). The CDR3 contains 15 residues. Germline V gives CDR1 LGHDT, CDR2 YNNKEL (reference sequence). Trimming took 0 bases from V and 3 from J, leaving 11 bases between them. The CDR3 loop is CASSQEVGPEETQYF. In nucleotides, the CDR3 is TGTGCCAGCAGCCAAGAGGTGGGGCCAGAAGAGACCCAGTACTTC.

For the CDR3, the DNA is TGTGCCAGCAGCTTAGGTCGGAGTAGCGACGAGCAGTACTTC. Its protein product is CASSLGRSSDEQYF. V is TRBV11-3 and J is TRBJ2-4; a possible D gene is TRBD2 (5 bases). The closer fit of TRBJ2-7 to the DNA end suggests the J call may be wrong. Germline lookup yields CDR1 SGHNT and CDR2 YENEEA. The CDR3 totals 14 residues.

This clonotype is a singleton in its sample. The V gene is TRBV2, the J gene TRBJ2-1; D remains ambiguous. The CDR3 is 11 residues long. V was shortened by 4 bases and J by 12 bases, with 10 bases between the two germline ends. Germline V CDR1 and CDR2: SNHLY, FYNNEI. The CDR3 spells CASSGYYGQFF. In DNA, the CDR3 is TGTGCCAGCAGTGGTTACTATGGGCAGTTCTTC.

The chain combines TRBV20-1 with TRBJ2-3; 16 nucleotides line up with TRBD2. V shed 3 bases and J 4 bases; nucleotides not matched to a gene: 4. The V gene's germline CDR1 is DFQATT and CDR2 SNEGSKA (reference sequence). The CDR3 contains 16 residues. Written as DNA, the CDR3 is TGCAGTGCTAGCCCCGGGACTAGCGGGAGGGCAGATACGCAGTATTTT. Encoded protein: CSASPGTSGRADTQYF.

This clonotype was seen repeatedly, ten times or more. The V call is TRBV12-3 or TRBV12-4, the J call TRBJ2-7; the D is unclear. V lost 4 bases to trimming and J lost 2 bases, with 6 bases between them. This CDR3 spans 12 amino acids. For the CDR3, the DNA is TGTGCCAGCAGTTCTCGGGCCTACGAGCAGTACTTC. The encoded protein is CASSSRAYEQYF.